This T cell receptor (beta chain) is drawn from a study of shared clonotypes between healthy human individuals. Background on the study: Used for every donor were three CD4 naive, three CD4 memory, two CD8 naive and one CD8 memory plate.

To note about this clone: Its matching antigen is unknown.

Germline-derived CDR1 and CDR2 are SQVTM and ANQGSEA. V was trimmed by 4 bases and J by 9 bases, leaving 16 bases between them. This CDR3 is 13 amino acids long. Findings and limits, study-wide: Compared with memory subsets, naive subsets generally had larger estimated richness. In a few donors, about 5% of naive CD4 clonotypes appeared in common.

Clones were sequenced by immunoSEQ multiplex PCR, and TCRdb holds only the in-frame ones, with some missing. The sample carries approximately 1.4 million clones, 95% to 99% recorded once. Sequencing was performed on naive CD4+ T cells sorted from blood. Subset: CD45RA+ positively selected. The V and J genes are TRBV29-1 and TRBJ2-1; possibly TRBD1 for D (6 bases). The TCR sequence derives from a man aged 25-45 years in good health. This chain's CDR3 is CSVGLDPRGEQFF. As DNA, the CDR3 is TGCAGCGTTGGGCTAGACCCCAGGGGTGAGCAGTTCTTC.